A single sample is the source of the 11 T cell receptor beta chains below, sequenced in a study of blood T cells in healthy people across ages. Alongside a J-beta primer mix, a sample-barcoded 5' primer served in a second PCR lasting about 6 to 12 cycles. TCRdb ran MiXCR on the 5' RACE reads and lists one entry per CDR3 protein. The data contain about 1.6 million distinct CDR3 sequences, around 36% of them singletons. The sample comprised blood. Source of these receptors: a woman in her twenties or thirties in good health.

The genes are TRBV20-1 and TRBJ2-7, with TRBD2 identical over 12 bases. There are 15 residues in the CDR3. V trimming: 0 bases; J trimming: 9 bases; junction bases outside the gene matches: 9. Germline CDR1 reads DFQATT; CDR2 reads SNEGSKA (reference sequence). Here the CDR3 reads CSARDLTSGGHGQYF. In nucleotides, the CDR3 is TGCAGTGCTAGAGATTTAACTAGCGGGGGGCACGGGCAGTACTTC.

The table lists this clonotype with a few counts. This sequence joins TRBV12-3 or TRBV12-4 and TRBJ1-2, with D possibly being TRBD1 (6 bases). Trimming cost V 2 bases and J 8 bases, with 21 bases left between them. The CDR3 runs 16 residues. The CDR3 sequence is CASSLWPGETVWGYTF. The CDR3 DNA follows: TGTGCCAGCAGTTTATGGCCAGGGGAGACCGTCTGGGGCTACACCTTC.

Ten or more counts support this clonotype. The J gene is TRBJ2-5, the V gene TRBV5-6; D call uncertain. The germline V gene has CDR1 SGHDT and CDR2 YYEEEE. The CDR3 extends over 14 amino acids. The ends were cut back, 2 bases at V and 2 bases at J, with 10 bases in the middle. The CDR3 protein is CASSLRAVQETQYF. CDR3 DNA sequence: TGTGCCAGCAGCTTAAGGGCAGTACAAGAGACCCAGTACTTC.

In its sample, this clonotype was seen a few times. J is TRBJ2-5 and V is TRBV6-6, with 12 bases aligning to TRBD1. The germline V gene has CDR1 MNHNY and CDR2 SVGAGI (reference sequence). V lost 5 bases and J lost 5; bases outside the gene matches: 12. This CDR3 has 17 amino acids. CDR3 nucleotide sequence: TGTGCCAGCAGTAGCCGGGGGGGACAGGGGGCGCGGGAGACCCAGTACTTC. It translates to CASSSRGGQGARETQYF.

In this sample, this clonotype turned up a few times. The junction shows a germline mismatch at one end, possibly a read error. The chain is built from TRBV28 and TRBJ1-1, with D perhaps TRBD1 (6 bases). The CDR3 loop spans 15 amino acids. In germline, CDR1 is MDHEN, CDR2 SYDVKM. This CDR3 reads CASSRWDMWGTGAFF. In nucleotides, the CDR3 is TGTGCCAGCAGCCGATGGGACATGTGGGGGACTGGAGCTTTCTTT. The entire variable domain, with the rest obtained from reference TRBV28 and TRBJ1-1, is as follows: DVKVTQSSRYLVKRTGEKVFLECVQDMDHENMFWYRQDPGLGLRLIYFSYDVKMKEKGDIPEGYSVSREKKERFSLILESASTNQTSMYLCASSRWDMWGTGAFFGQGTRLTVV.

DNA of the CDR3: TGTGCCAGCCACAGGGGGCCCCAAGAGACCCAGTACTTC. This codes for CASHRGPQETQYF. The V call is TRBV6-5, the J call TRBJ2-5; 9 bases are shared with TRBD1. This CDR3 has 13 residues. Germline V lookup: CDR1 MNHEY, CDR2 SVGAGI. The V gene end was trimmed by 8 bases and the J gene end by 1 base; junction bases not matched to a gene: 2.

The chain is built from TRBV2 and TRBJ2-3; TRBD2 agrees at 8 bases. Germline V gene sequence: CDR1 SNHLY, CDR2 FYNNEI. Trimming at V came to 11 bases and at J to 5 bases, leaving 12 bases not matched to a gene. The CDR3 extends over 14 amino acids. In DNA, the CDR3 is TGTGCCGGCAAGCCAACTAGCGGTAGAGATACGCAGTATTTT. It codes for CAGKPTSGRDTQYF.

The genes are TRBV9 and TRBJ2-1, with D maybe TRBD1 (6 bases). Germline V gene sequence: CDR1 SGDLS, CDR2 YYNGEE. V was trimmed by 4 bases and J by 3 bases, leaving 11 bases between them. CDR3 length: 14 residues. CDR3 sequence reads: CASSPRTDYNEQFF. Written as DNA, the CDR3 is TGTGCCAGCAGCCCCCGGACAGACTACAATGAGCAGTTCTTC.

In regard to this clonotype: The germline gene is not matched at one end of the junction; a read error may be the cause. The gene calls are TRBV20-1 and TRBJ2-1; D gene unclear. CDR1 DFQATT and CDR2 SNEGSKA come from the germline V gene (reference sequence). The CDR3 consists of 12 residues. For the CDR3, the DNA is TGCAGTGCTGCCTCCTCCTACAATGAGCAGTTGTTC. Protein sequence: CSAASSYNEQLF.

V gene TRBV20-1 combines with J gene TRBJ1-6; the D is unclear. Germline V gene sequence: CDR1 DFQATT, CDR2 SNEGSKA (reference sequence). Trimming shortened V by 6 bases and J by 9 bases, and 18 bases separated the two germline ends. The CDR3 loop spans 14 amino acids. Here the CDR3 reads CSARKAGNGSPLHF. The CDR3 DNA follows: TGCAGTGCCCGTAAGGCTGGGAACGGTTCACCCCTCCACTTT.

This clonotype was picked up many times. The chain uses TRBV20-1 and TRBJ2-1; no firm D call. Per germline, CDR1 DFQATT and CDR2 SNEGSKA (reference sequence). V was shortened by 0 bases and J by 8 bases, with 8 bases between the two germline ends. The CDR3 covers 12 residues. Here the CDR3 DNA reads TGCAGTGCTAGAGAGAGGTTCGATGAGCAGTTCTTC. Protein product: CSARERFDEQFF.